A selection of T cell receptor beta chains follows, all from one sample in a study of Ad26.COV2.S vaccination and SARS-CoV-2 variants. Assay: immunoSEQ multiplex PCR; the TCRdb copy retains only in-frame clones and omits some. The table includes over 200,000 clones, around 89% detected once. The sequenced sample was peripheral blood, obtained in a trial of Ad26.COV2.S vaccine versus placebo. The receptors stem from a person aged 18-65 years who received the Ad26.COV2.S COVID-19 vaccine or a placebo. The CDR3 runs from the conserved cysteine through the conserved F or W. The D gene is left open where the match is weak. Size is stated for part of the rows, as once, few or many counts, or as a class when the clone is expanded.

v_gene: TRBV12-3/TRBV12-4; j_gene: TRBJ2-5; d_gene: TRBD1; len: 12; abundance: NA; CDR3nt: TGTGCCAGCAGTTTAGCGGACAGGGCCCAGTACTTC; CDR3aa: CASSLADRAQYF
v_gene: TRBV6-5; j_gene: TRBJ1-3; d_gene: NA; len: 14; abundance: NA; CDR3nt: TGTGCCAGCGGTCCCCGGGTATCTGGAAACACCATATATTTT; CDR3aa: CASGPRVSGNTIYF
v_gene: TRBV28; j_gene: TRBJ2-2; d_gene: NA; len: 16; abundance: NA; CDR3nt: TGTGCCAGCAGTTTAGAGGGGGGGACTTACACCGGGGAGCTGTTTTTT; CDR3aa: CASSLEGGTYTGELFF
v_gene: TRBV11-2; j_gene: TRBJ1-3; d_gene: NA; len: 12; abundance: NA; CDR3nt: TGTGCCAGCAGCTTACGGGGTGACACCATATATTTT; CDR3aa: CASSLRGDTIYF
v_gene: TRBV7-2; j_gene: TRBJ2-7; d_gene: TRBD1; len: 14; abundance: NA; CDR3nt: TGTGCCAGCAGCTTGGCCGATCTTCGGGACAGGCAATACTTC; CDR3aa: CASSLADLRDRQYF
v_gene: TRBV29-1; j_gene: TRBJ2-1; d_gene: TRBD2; len: 13; abundance: NA; CDR3nt: TGCAGCTCCGGGGGGGGAGAGGTCAATGAGCAGTTCTTC; CDR3aa: CSSGGGEVNEQFF
v_gene: TRBV30; j_gene: TRBJ2-3; d_gene: TRBD2; len: 17; abundance: NA; CDR3nt: TGTGCCTGGAGTGCGTACAGAGGCGGGGGGCCTACAGATACGCAGTATTTT; CDR3aa: CAWSAYRGGGPTDTQYF
v_gene: TRBV19; j_gene: TRBJ1-1; d_gene: NA; len: 18; abundance: NA; CDR3nt: TGTGCCAGTATTGGGGCGGAAGGGAGAGGGGGGATAACCTTTGAAGCTTTCTTT; CDR3aa: CASIGAEGRGGITFEAFF
v_gene: TRBV5-1; j_gene: TRBJ2-2; d_gene: TRBD1; len: 15; abundance: NA; CDR3nt: TGCGCCAGCAGTAGGGGGACAGTAGACACCGGGGAGCTGTTTTTT; CDR3aa: CASSRGTVDTGELFF
v_gene: TRBV15; j_gene: TRBJ1-1; d_gene: TRBD1; len: 14; abundance: NA; CDR3nt: TGTGCCACCAGGAGAAGGACAGGGAACACTGAAGCTTTCTTT; CDR3aa: CATRRRTGNTEAFF
v_gene: TRBV27; j_gene: TRBJ2-2; d_gene: NA; len: 18; abundance: NA; CDR3nt: TGTGCCAGCAGCCACGGGGAGGTGGGGATTGGAAACACCGGGGAGCTGTTTTTT; CDR3aa: CASSHGEVGIGNTGELFF
v_gene: TRBV7-9; j_gene: TRBJ2-7; d_gene: NA; len: 13; abundance: once; CDR3nt: TGTGCCAGCAGCTCCGTCTGGTCCTACGAGCAGTACTTC; CDR3aa: CASSSVWSYEQYF
v_gene: TRBV10-3; j_gene: TRBJ2-2; d_gene: TRBD2; len: 18; abundance: NA; CDR3nt: TGTGCCATCAGTGTTGAGACTAGCGGTACCTCGAGCACCGGGGAGCTGTTTTTT; CDR3aa: CAISVETSGTSSTGELFF
v_gene: TRBV2; j_gene: TRBJ2-7; d_gene: NA; len: 16; abundance: NA; CDR3nt: TGTGCCAGCAACCAAAGGGTCGGAATTACCAGCTACGAGCAGTACTTC; CDR3aa: CASNQRVGITSYEQYF
v_gene: TRBV7-2; j_gene: TRBJ2-7; d_gene: NA; len: 14; abundance: NA; CDR3nt: TGTGCCAGCAGTAGTAAGGGGGGATCCTACGAGCAGTACTTC; CDR3aa: CASSSKGGSYEQYF
v_gene: TRBV19; j_gene: TRBJ2-7; d_gene: NA; len: 14; abundance: NA; CDR3nt: TGTGCCAGTAGTAACCGGGACATACCCTACGAGCAGTACTTC; CDR3aa: CASSNRDIPYEQYF
v_gene: TRBV28; j_gene: TRBJ1-5; d_gene: NA; len: 14; abundance: NA; CDR3nt: TGTGCCAGCAGTTTATTCGGATTCAATCAGCCCCAGCATTTT; CDR3aa: CASSLFGFNQPQHF
v_gene: TRBV5-6; j_gene: TRBJ2-2; d_gene: NA; len: 17; abundance: once; CDR3nt: TGTGCCAGCAGCTTGGCCTTGGGTAACTCTCGGATCGGGGAGCTGTTTTTT; CDR3aa: CASSLALGNSRIGELFF
v_gene: TRBV6-5; j_gene: TRBJ1-1; d_gene: NA; len: 14; abundance: NA; CDR3nt: TGTGCCAGCAGTTACGGGGGGGCAGGCACTGAAGCTTTCTTT; CDR3aa: CASSYGGAGTEAFF
v_gene: TRBV19; j_gene: TRBJ2-2; d_gene: NA; len: 13; abundance: NA; CDR3nt: TGTGCCAGTAGTATGGGAAACACCGGGGAGCTGTTTTTT; CDR3aa: CASSMGNTGELFF
v_gene: TRBV6-5; j_gene: TRBJ1-1; d_gene: NA; len: 13; abundance: NA; CDR3nt: TGTGCCAGCTATGGAGGGGAGAACACTGAAGCTTTCTTT; CDR3aa: CASYGGENTEAFF
v_gene: TRBV7-9; j_gene: TRBJ2-7; d_gene: NA; len: 13; abundance: few; CDR3nt: TGTGCCAGCAGCTTGGGAGTGGGGTACGAGCAGTACTTC; CDR3aa: CASSLGVGYEQYF
v_gene: TRBV6-5; j_gene: TRBJ1-5; d_gene: NA; len: 11; abundance: NA; CDR3nt: TGTGCCAGCAACAATGATCAGCCCCAGCATTTT; CDR3aa: CASNNDQPQHF
v_gene: TRBV19; j_gene: TRBJ2-1; d_gene: NA; len: 12; abundance: NA; CDR3nt: TGTGCCAGTAGCCGGGACTCCAATGAGCAGTTCTTC; CDR3aa: CASSRDSNEQFF
v_gene: TRBV7-2; j_gene: TRBJ1-3; d_gene: NA; len: 16; abundance: NA; CDR3nt: TGTGCCAGCAGCCCGCAGGTTCTAATATCTGGAAACACCATATATTTT; CDR3aa: CASSPQVLISGNTIYF
v_gene: TRBV29-1; j_gene: TRBJ2-2; d_gene: NA; len: 15; abundance: once; CDR3nt: TGCAGCGTCGCTACCCAGGGGGGCAGGGGCGGGGAGCTGTTTTTT; CDR3aa: CSVATQGGRGGELFF
v_gene: TRBV30; j_gene: TRBJ2-7; d_gene: TRBD1; len: 14; abundance: NA; CDR3nt: TGTGCCTACCTAAGCGGGACAGGGACCTACGAGCAGTACTTC; CDR3aa: CAYLSGTGTYEQYF
v_gene: TRBV7-2; j_gene: TRBJ2-2; d_gene: NA; len: 14; abundance: few; CDR3nt: TGTGCCAGTCACCCGGGGCCAAACACCGGGGAGCTGTTTTTT; CDR3aa: CASHPGPNTGELFF
v_gene: TRBV5-1; j_gene: TRBJ2-1; d_gene: NA; len: 12; abundance: NA; CDR3nt: TGCGCCAGCAGCTTGGTGGCAGTAGAGCAGTTCTTC; CDR3aa: CASSLVAVEQFF
v_gene: TRBV10-1; j_gene: TRBJ2-3; d_gene: NA; len: 13; abundance: NA; CDR3nt: TGCGCCAGCAGTGGCCAGGATACACATACGCAGTATTTT; CDR3aa: CASSGQDTHTQYF
v_gene: TRBV7-2; j_gene: TRBJ2-1; d_gene: TRBD1; len: 18; abundance: NA; CDR3nt: TGTGCCAGCAGCTCCCCGGGGAAAGGGACAGACTCCTACAATGAGCAGTTCTTC; CDR3aa: CASSSPGKGTDSYNEQFF
v_gene: TRBV3-1/TRBV3-2; j_gene: TRBJ2-1; d_gene: NA; len: 16; abundance: NA; CDR3nt: TGTGCCAGCAGCCAAGGCCTGGCAGGGTGGAAGGGTGAGCAGTTCTTC; CDR3aa: CASSQGLAGWKGEQFF
v_gene: TRBV30; j_gene: TRBJ1-3; d_gene: TRBD1; len: 13; abundance: NA; CDR3nt: TGTGCCTGGGGGACAGGGGATGGGAACACCATATATTTT; CDR3aa: CAWGTGDGNTIYF
v_gene: TRBV4-3; j_gene: TRBJ1-2; d_gene: NA; len: 14; abundance: NA; CDR3nt: TGCGCCAGCAGCCAAAGTGCAGGAATCCGAGGCTACACCTTC; CDR3aa: CASSQSAGIRGYTF
v_gene: TRBV19; j_gene: TRBJ2-2; d_gene: NA; len: 16; abundance: NA; CDR3nt: TGTGCCAGTAGTATACCGGCAGGTCCGAACACCGGGGAGCTGTTTTTT; CDR3aa: CASSIPAGPNTGELFF
v_gene: TRBV10-3; j_gene: TRBJ2-7; d_gene: TRBD1; len: 14; abundance: NA; CDR3nt: TGTGCCATCAACTGGACAGGGGGGTACAACGAGCAGTACTTC; CDR3aa: CAINWTGGYNEQYF
v_gene: TRBV6-5; j_gene: TRBJ1-1; d_gene: NA; len: 14; abundance: NA; CDR3nt: TGTGCCAGCAGTTACCGTCCGACGAACACTGAAGCTTTCTTT; CDR3aa: CASSYRPTNTEAFF
v_gene: TRBV10-3; j_gene: TRBJ1-6; d_gene: TRBD1; len: 12; abundance: few; CDR3nt: TGTGCCACCGGGACAGATAATTCACCCCTCCACTTT; CDR3aa: CATGTDNSPLHF
v_gene: TRBV7-2; j_gene: TRBJ2-4; d_gene: TRBD1; len: 16; abundance: NA; CDR3nt: TGTGCCAGCAGCACCCATCAGGGGGCGGCCAAAAACATTCAGTACTTC; CDR3aa: CASSTHQGAAKNIQYF
v_gene: TRBV2; j_gene: TRBJ2-7; d_gene: TRBD2; len: 15; abundance: NA; CDR3nt: TGTGCCAGCAGGGATAGCGGGAGTCTTTCCTACGAGCAGTACTTC; CDR3aa: CASRDSGSLSYEQYF
v_gene: TRBV28; j_gene: TRBJ2-3; d_gene: TRBD1; len: 15; abundance: NA; CDR3nt: TGTGCCAGCAGCTTCGACAGGGGGGACACAGATACGCAGTATTTT; CDR3aa: CASSFDRGDTDTQYF
v_gene: TRBV2; j_gene: TRBJ1-3; d_gene: TRBD1; len: 15; abundance: once; CDR3nt: TGTGCCAGCAGAAAGACAGGGGGTTTAGGAAACACCATATATTTT; CDR3aa: CASRKTGGLGNTIYF
v_gene: TRBV5-6; j_gene: TRBJ2-5; d_gene: TRBD1; len: 14; abundance: NA; CDR3nt: TGTGCCAGCAGCGAAGGGACAGGACAAGAGACCCAGTACTTC; CDR3aa: CASSEGTGQETQYF
v_gene: TRBV6-2/TRBV6-3; j_gene: TRBJ1-6; d_gene: NA; len: 15; abundance: NA; CDR3nt: TGTGCCAGCAGTTATCGGGCAGGGATAACTTCACCCCTCCACTTT; CDR3aa: CASSYRAGITSPLHF
v_gene: TRBV9; j_gene: TRBJ2-7; d_gene: NA; len: 15; abundance: NA; CDR3nt: TGTGCCAGCAGCGTCGGACTGGAAAGCTCCTACGAGCAGTACTTC; CDR3aa: CASSVGLESSYEQYF
v_gene: TRBV30; j_gene: TRBJ2-7; d_gene: TRBD1; len: 14; abundance: NA; CDR3nt: TGTGCCTGGGCCGCCGGGACAGGGCCCTACGAGCAGTACTTC; CDR3aa: CAWAAGTGPYEQYF
v_gene: TRBV6-4; j_gene: TRBJ2-2; d_gene: TRBD2; len: 19; abundance: NA; CDR3nt: TGTGCCAGCAGGAGAGGGACTAGCGGGAGGGCCGATTGCACCGGGGAGCTGTTTTTT; CDR3aa: CASRRGTSGRADCTGELFF
v_gene: TRBV2; j_gene: TRBJ2-5; d_gene: NA; len: 12; abundance: NA; CDR3nt: TGTGCCAGCGTCAGACTTGGGGAGACCCAGTACTTC; CDR3aa: CASVRLGETQYF
v_gene: TRBV7-6; j_gene: TRBJ2-7; d_gene: TRBD2; len: 15; abundance: NA; CDR3nt: TGTGCCAGCAGCTTGGCCGGACTAGCGGGGTACGAGCAGTACTTC; CDR3aa: CASSLAGLAGYEQYF
v_gene: TRBV24-1; j_gene: TRBJ2-1; d_gene: NA; len: 14; abundance: NA; CDR3nt: TGTGCCACCAGCGGGGGTTACTCCTACAATGAGCAGTTCTTC; CDR3aa: CATSGGYSYNEQFF
v_gene: TRBV6-5; j_gene: TRBJ2-7; d_gene: TRBD1; len: 15; abundance: NA; CDR3nt: TGTGCCAGCAGCAACCGGGACAGGGGAAACTACGAGCAGTACTTC; CDR3aa: CASSNRDRGNYEQYF
v_gene: TRBV2; j_gene: TRBJ1-3; d_gene: NA; len: 15; abundance: NA; CDR3nt: TGTGCCAGCAGTGGTGACATACCCTCTGGAAACACCATATATTTT; CDR3aa: CASSGDIPSGNTIYF
v_gene: TRBV7-9; j_gene: TRBJ1-5; d_gene: TRBD1; len: 15; abundance: NA; CDR3nt: TGTGCCAGCAGCTTAACGACAGGGCGGAATCAGCCCCAGCATTTT; CDR3aa: CASSLTTGRNQPQHF
v_gene: TRBV10-3; j_gene: TRBJ2-2; d_gene: NA; len: 14; abundance: NA; CDR3nt: TGTGCCATCAGTGATATATGGGTTGGCGGGGAGCTGTTTTTT; CDR3aa: CAISDIWVGGELFF